Described below is a single T cell receptor beta chain sequence and its context. Its antigen remains unknown. CD8 cells regarded as naive lacked CD45RO, were positively chosen for CCR7, and omitted terminally differentiated effector memory CD45RA+ cells. Every one of the donors was a Caucasian adult that lived in Nashville, Tennessee. The data were taken from a study of shared clonotypes between healthy human individuals. Trimming left V 4 bases short and J 0 bases short, with 20 bases between. Germline CDR1 and CDR2: SGDLS and YYNGEE. There are 18 residues in the CDR3. Sequenced by immunoSEQ multiplex PCR; TCRdb stores in-frame clones only, minus some. The sample carries about 2.1 million clones, about 92% recorded once. General study points: In several donors, around 4.8% of naive CD4 clonotypes appeared in common. Compared with clonotypes that all four donors shared, non-shared clonotypes had lower generation probabilities. Clonotype sharing among donors likely depends on sequencing depth.

The sequence derives from a man aged 18 to 29 in good health. Some clones in this sample may be carry-over from other donors' samples. Material: naive CD8+ T cells from PBMCs. The chain couples TRBV9 to TRBJ1-3; D ambiguous. CDR3 coding DNA: TGTGCCAGCAGCCTTCAAAACTTAGGTAGAGGCTCTGGAAACACCATATATTTT. It is translated as CASSLQNLGRGSGNTIYF.